These T cell receptor beta chains were read from a single sample in a study of cytomegalovirus exposure and HLA in healthy donors. Profiling relied on immunoSEQ multiplex PCR, and the TCRdb table lists in-frame clones only, not all of them. The repertoire holds about 60,000 clones, 90% to 97% seen once, with approximately 0.94% in the top ten. Sequencing was done on a sample of PBMCs. These receptors were collected from a man aged 18 to 30 in good health and CMV-seronegative. Both conserved end residues are part of each CDR3. The D gene is left open where the match is weak. Expanded clones are given a class, and other clones once, few, many or no size at all.

j_call d_call clone_size v_call cdr3_aa cdr3_nt
TRBJ2-7 TRBD1 . TRBV7-2 CASSPGDRFYEQYF TGTGCCAGCAGCCCCGGGGACAGATTCTACGAGCAGTACTTC
TRBJ2-7 TRBD2 . TRBV23-1 CASSHQRGNYEQYF TGCGCCAGCAGTCACCAGCGGGGAAACTACGAGCAGTACTTC
TRBJ2-5 . . TRBV7-2 CASSRRVQETQYF TGTGCCAGCAGTCGACGGGTTCAAGAGACCCAGTACTTC
TRBJ2-7 TRBD2 . TRBV5-4 CASSKASGSGEQYF TGTGCCAGCAGCAAAGCTAGCGGGAGTGGCGAGCAGTACTTC
TRBJ1-2 . . TRBV4-1 CASSQTTDYYGYTF TGCGCCAGCAGCCAAACCACAGATTATTATGGCTACACCTTC
TRBJ2-7 . . TRBV5-1 CASSTGYLYEQYF TGCGCCAGCAGTACAGGGTATTTGTACGAGCAGTACTTC
TRBJ2-7 TRBD1 once TRBV28 CASLDRGRYEQYF TGTGCCAGCTTGGACAGGGGACGATACGAGCAGTACTTC
TRBJ2-1 TRBD1 . TRBV9 CASSNRDRASYNEQFF TGTGCCAGCAGCAACCGGGACAGGGCCTCCTACAATGAGCAGTTCTTC
TRBJ2-2 TRBD1 once TRBV2 CASTRTGSGELFF TGTGCCAGCACCAGGACAGGGTCCGGGGAGCTGTTTTTT
TRBJ1-2 TRBD1 . TRBV5-1 CASSRDSLYGYTF TGCGCCAGCAGCCGGGACAGCCTCTATGGCTACACCTTC